These 24 T cell receptor beta chains originate from one sample sequenced in a study of cytomegalovirus exposure and HLA in healthy donors. Here immunoSEQ multiplex PCR was the method, and the copy in TCRdb shows in-frame clones only, minus some. Here the sample spans 200,000 to 250,000 clones, roughly 87% being singletons. The specimen was PBMCs. These receptors originate from a young woman in good health and CMV-seropositive.

This rearrangement joins TRBV19 to TRBJ2-3, with a possible D match to TRBD2 (6 bases). CDR3 length equals 14 residues. Per the germline V gene, CDR1 is LNHDA and CDR2 is SQIVND (reference sequence). The V gene lost 1 base and the J gene lost 2 bases, with 7 bases spanning the gap. This chain's CDR3 is CASSIAGVTDTQYF. The CDR3 DNA is TGTGCCAGTAGTATAGCGGGAGTCACAGATACGCAGTATTTT.

The rearrangement uses TRBV12-5 and TRBJ1-5; TRBD1 agrees at 10 bases. J was trimmed by 6 bases and V by 0 bases; bases with no gene match: 5. Germline V CDR1 and CDR2: LGHNT, FRNRAP. The CDR3 is made up of 16 amino acids. Here the CDR3 reads CASGLVVDRGFQPQHF. CDR3 bases: TGTGCTAGTGGTTTGGTAGTGGACAGGGGGTTTCAGCCCCAGCATTTT.

The rearrangement links TRBV18 to TRBJ1-2; D may be TRBD1 (6 bases). V dropped 3 bases and J dropped 9 bases, with 14 bases sitting between them. Germline lookup yields CDR1 KGHSH and CDR2 LQKENI. The CDR3 runs 13 residues. The CDR3 reads CASSPLRGDRYTF. The CDR3, as DNA: TGTGCCAGCTCACCGCTCAGGGGAGATCGCTACACCTTC.

The genes are TRBV9 and TRBJ2-1; D possibly corresponds to TRBD2 (5 bases). Germline V CDR1 and CDR2: SGDLS, YYNGEE. V lost 0 bases, J lost 4 bases, and 11 bases lay in between. The CDR3 totals 15 residues. CDR3 DNA sequence: TGTGCCAGCAGCGTAGACCAGCGGCAATACAATGAGCAGTTCTTC. It yields the protein CASSVDQRQYNEQFF.

The CDR3 spells CASSPTSGSYTGELFF. Here the CDR3 DNA reads TGCGCCAGCAGCCCTACTAGCGGGAGTTACACCGGGGAGCTGTTTTTT. The rearrangement joins TRBV5-1 to TRBJ2-2, with 11 positions matching TRBD2. The V gene's germline CDR1 is SGHRS and CDR2 YFSETQ. V gave up 4 bases and J gave up 3 bases; unmatched junction bases: 5. This CDR3 has 16 amino acids.

Written as DNA, the CDR3 is TGTGCCAGCAGCTTAACGTACAGCTCTGGAAACACCATATATTTT. This encodes CASSLTYSSGNTIYF. The rearrangement joins TRBV7-6 to TRBJ1-3; D unclear. Per germline, CDR1 SGHVS and CDR2 FNYEAQ. The V gene lost 2 bases and the J gene lost 0 bases, with 8 bases spanning the gap. This CDR3 has 15 amino acids.

This clone occurred a few times. The rearrangement uses TRBV25-1 and TRBJ1-4, with D perhaps TRBD1 (6 bases). Germline V gives CDR1 MGHDK, CDR2 SYGVNS. Trimming stripped 0 bases from V and 0 bases from J, with 8 bases between. The CDR3 spans 16 residues. The CDR3 is CASSEYRTATNEKLFF. In DNA, the CDR3 is TGTGCCAGCAGTGAATATAGGACAGCAACTAATGAAAAACTGTTTTTT.

The chain carries TRBV18 and TRBJ2-2; D gene unclear. Germline lookup yields CDR1 KGHSH and CDR2 LQKENI. V was shortened by 5 bases and J by 2 bases, with 9 bases between the two germline ends. The CDR3 contains 14 residues. This CDR3 reads CASSGPFNTGELFF. In DNA form, the CDR3 reads TGTGCCAGCTCAGGGCCGTTCAACACCGGGGAGCTGTTTTTT.

J is TRBJ2-1 and V is TRBV7-8; D uncertain. Between the trimmed V and J ends, which lost 2 bases and 5 bases, there was a span of 13 bases. The CDR3 is 15 residues long. Germline loops: CDR1 SGHVS, CDR2 FQNEAQ. The CDR3 region is CASSLPEVPHNEQFF. DNA for the CDR3: TGTGCCAGCAGCTTACCAGAGGTTCCCCACAATGAGCAGTTCTTC.

A few counts support this clone. The chain is built from TRBV30 and TRBJ1-5, with D possibly TRBD1 on 6 matching bases. CDR3 length: 13 amino acids. Trimming removed 2 bases at V and 7 bases at J, with 12 bases between. Germline CDR1 and CDR2: GTSNPN and SVGIG (reference sequence). The CDR3 DNA sequence: TGTGCCTGGAGTACAGGGTTCGAACAGCCCCAGCATTTT. It codes for CAWSTGFEQPQHF.

This chain joins TRBV4-1 and TRBJ1-2; weak D call: TRBD1 (6 bases). CDR1 is MGHRA, CDR2 YSYEKL, per germline. The CDR3 totals 15 residues. V lost 1 base, J lost 7 bases, and 16 bases lay in between. The CDR3 spells CASSQGTARRRGYTF. CDR3 DNA: TGCGCCAGCAGCCAAGGGACAGCCCGCCGGCGTGGCTACACCTTC.

V and J are TRBV5-1 and TRBJ2-1; the D gene is possibly TRBD1 (8 bases). V dropped 4 bases and J dropped 13 bases, with 21 bases sitting between them. This CDR3 spans 14 amino acids. The V gene's germline CDR1 is SGHRS and CDR2 YFSETQ. CDR3 nucleotide sequence: TGCGCCAGCAGCCTAGGACAGGGAACGGGAGGTCAGTTCTTC. Its protein is CASSLGQGTGGQFF.

This sequence joins TRBV27 and TRBJ2-2, with unresolved D. Per germline, CDR1 MNHEY and CDR2 SMNVEV (reference sequence). The CDR3 has 14 residues. The germline V and J ends were trimmed by 5 bases and 6 bases, with 13 bases remaining between them. The CDR3 reads CASSTISAAGELFF. DNA of the CDR3: TGTGCCAGCAGTACCATCAGCGCGGCCGGGGAGCTGTTTTTT.

The CDR3 bases are TGTGCCACCAGCCGTCAGGACGGGACCTACGAGCAGTACTTC. Protein product: CATSRQDGTYEQYF. The J gene is TRBJ2-7, the V gene TRBV15; tentatively, D is TRBD2 (5 bases). Between the trimmed V and J ends, which lost 5 bases and 2 bases, there was a span of 13 bases. The CDR3 length is 14 residues. Germline V gene sequence: CDR1 LNHNV, CDR2 YYDKDF (reference sequence).

The V and J genes are TRBV6-1 and TRBJ2-2, with D unresolved. Germline V gene lookup returns CDR1 MNHNS and CDR2 SASEGT. There are 15 residues in the CDR3. V shed 2 bases and J shed 1 base, with 8 bases lying between them. CDR3 residues: CASSEYSQNTGELFF. CDR3 in DNA: TGTGCCAGCAGTGAATACAGCCAGAACACCGGGGAGCTGTTTTTT.

The rearrangement uses TRBV29-1 and TRBJ1-3; D is unresolved. The germline V gene has CDR1 SQVTM and CDR2 ANQGSEA. Trimming removed 4 bases from V and 0 bases from J, with 10 bases in between. The CDR3 consists of 14 residues. CDR3 coding DNA: TGCAGCGTTGGTATGGCCAACTCTGGAAACACCATATATTTT. Its protein product is CSVGMANSGNTIYF.

The J gene is TRBJ1-4, the V gene TRBV9, with 7 nucleotides matching TRBD1. This CDR3 region has 14 residues. CDR1 SGDLS and CDR2 YYNGEE come from the germline V gene. V dropped 4 bases and J dropped 6; count of bases not matched to a gene: 6. The CDR3 loop reads CASSRGGGDEKLFF. The CDR3 DNA is TGTGCCAGCAGCCGAGGAGGGGGCGATGAAAAACTGTTTTTT.

This rearrangement joins TRBV7-9 to TRBJ2-2; weak D call: TRBD1 (6 bases). Germline V lookup: CDR1 SEHNR, CDR2 FQNEAQ (reference sequence). The V and J ends lost 5 bases and 4 bases respectively, with 14 bases between them. The CDR3 spans 15 residues. For the CDR3, the DNA is TGTGCCAGCAGCAAACACAGGGAGAGCACCGGGGAGCTGTTTTTT. Residues: CASSKHRESTGELFF.

J is TRBJ1-2 and V is TRBV10-3; D is uncertain. Germline-derived CDR1 and CDR2 are ENHRY and SYGVKD. With 0 bases removed from V and 4 bases from J, the gap between germline ends came to 9 bases. The CDR3 loop spans 14 amino acids. In DNA, the CDR3 is TGTGCCATCAGTGAGTCATGGCAGTTCTATGGCTACACCTTC. Protein: CAISESWQFYGYTF.

About this clone itself: Other nucleotide sequences from this sample produce the same CDR3. The rearrangement joins TRBV7-9 to TRBJ1-4; 9 nucleotides align to TRBD1. The V gene end was trimmed by 5 bases and the J gene end by 8 bases; junction bases not matched to a gene: 6. The CDR3 has 14 residues. The germline gives CDR1 SEHNR, CDR2 FQNEAQ (reference sequence). CDR3 sequence (DNA): TGTGCCAGCAGCCCGGGACAGGGCGGAGAAAAACTGTTTTTT. It encodes CASSPGQGGEKLFF.

The chain recombines TRBV6-5 with TRBJ1-5; D is ambiguous. The CDR3 covers 13 residues. In germline, CDR1 is MNHEY, CDR2 SVGAGI. V lost 6 bases and J 7 bases, leaving 13 bases between the germline ends. In DNA form, the CDR3 reads TGTGCCAGCAGCCCGGACTCGGGGCAGCCCCAGCATTTT. Encoded protein: CASSPDSGQPQHF.

The chain joins TRBV2 to TRBJ2-3, with unresolved D. Looked up from germline, CDR1 is SNHLY and CDR2 is FYNNEI. The ends were cut back, 5 bases at V and 0 bases at J, with 9 bases in the middle. The CDR3 has 14 residues. CDR3 DNA sequence: TGTGCCAGCAGTTCGGTCGCTAGCACAGATACGCAGTATTTT. Residues: CASSSVASTDTQYF.

The rearrangement links TRBV7-3 to TRBJ2-1; possible D gene TRBD2, 6 bases. Trimming shortened V by 5 bases and J by 10 bases, and 15 bases separated the two germline ends. The CDR3 covers 13 residues. Per the germline V gene, CDR1 is SGHTA and CDR2 is FQGTGA. Here the CDR3 reads CASSPPGGAEQFF. CDR3 DNA sequence: TGTGCCAGCAGCCCCCCCGGGGGAGCCGAGCAGTTCTTC. The whole variable domain, remainder taken from reference TRBV7-3 and TRBJ2-1, is GAGVSQTPSNKVTEKGKYVELRCDPISGHTALYWYRQSLGQGPEFLIYFQGTGAADDSGLPNDRFFAVRPEGSVSTLKIQRTERGDSAVYLCASSPPGGAEQFFGPGTRLTVL.

The chain has TRBV4-1 and TRBJ1-5, with TRBD1 as a possible D gene (5 bases). V was shortened by 5 bases and J by 1 base, with 15 bases between the two germline ends. This CDR3 has 16 residues. The germline CDR1 and CDR2 sequences are MGHRA and YSYEKL. CDR3 coding DNA: TGCGCCAGCAGCTCGGTCGGGGGAGGCAGCAATCAGCCCCAGCATTTT. Translating gives CASSSVGGGSNQPQHF.